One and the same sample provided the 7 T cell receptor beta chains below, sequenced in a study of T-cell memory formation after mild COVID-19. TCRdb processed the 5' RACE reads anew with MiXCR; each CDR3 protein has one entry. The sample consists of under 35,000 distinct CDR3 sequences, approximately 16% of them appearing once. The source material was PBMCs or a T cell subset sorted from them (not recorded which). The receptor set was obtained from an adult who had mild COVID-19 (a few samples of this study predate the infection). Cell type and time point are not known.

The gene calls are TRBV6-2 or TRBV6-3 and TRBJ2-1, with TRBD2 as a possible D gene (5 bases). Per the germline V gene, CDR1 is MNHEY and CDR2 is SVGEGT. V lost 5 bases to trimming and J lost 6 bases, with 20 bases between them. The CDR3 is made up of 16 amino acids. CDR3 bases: TGTGCCAGCAGTGCCCGCAGGCCCCTCCGGGGCAATGAGCAGTTCTTC. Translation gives CASSARRPLRGNEQFF.

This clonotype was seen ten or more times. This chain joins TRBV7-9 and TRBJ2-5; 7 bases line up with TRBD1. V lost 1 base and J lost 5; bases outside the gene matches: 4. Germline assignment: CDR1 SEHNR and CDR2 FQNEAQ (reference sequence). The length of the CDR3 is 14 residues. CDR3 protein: CASSLGTGRETQYF. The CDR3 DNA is TGTGCCAGCAGCTTAGGGACAGGACGGGAGACCCAGTACTTC.

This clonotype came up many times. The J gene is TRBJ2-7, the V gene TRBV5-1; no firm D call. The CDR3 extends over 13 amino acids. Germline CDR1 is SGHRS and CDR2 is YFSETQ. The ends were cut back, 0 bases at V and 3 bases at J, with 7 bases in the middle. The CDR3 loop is CASSLDHRYEQYF. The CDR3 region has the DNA TGCGCCAGCAGCTTGGACCATCGCTACGAGCAGTACTTC.

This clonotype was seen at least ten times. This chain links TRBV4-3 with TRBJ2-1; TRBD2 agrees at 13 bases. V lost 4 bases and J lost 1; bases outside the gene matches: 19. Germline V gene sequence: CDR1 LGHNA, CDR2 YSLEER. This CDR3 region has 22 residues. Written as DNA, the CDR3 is TGCGCCAGCAGCCGCCGGCTCCCGAGCGGGACTAGCGGGGTCCTTTCCTACAATGAGCAGTTCTTC. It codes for CASSRRLPSGTSGVLSYNEQFF.

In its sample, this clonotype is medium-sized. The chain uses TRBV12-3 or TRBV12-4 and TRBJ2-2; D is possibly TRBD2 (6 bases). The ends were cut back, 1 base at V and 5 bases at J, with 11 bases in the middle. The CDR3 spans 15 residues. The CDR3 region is CASSLGLGRTGELFF. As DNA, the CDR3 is TGTGCCAGCAGTTTAGGACTAGGTCGGACCGGGGAGCTGTTTTTT.

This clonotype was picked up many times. The CDR3 region has the DNA TGTGCCAGCAGCTTAACTGCTCAATCCCGTAGGGAGCAGTACTTC. This encodes CASSLTAQSRREQYF. The chain links TRBV7-2 to TRBJ2-7, with D unresolved. Trimming cost V 2 bases and J 7 bases, with 18 bases left between them. CDR1 and CDR2 from the germline V gene are SGHTA and FQGNSA. The CDR3 covers 15 residues. Based on the CDR3 plus reference TRBV7-2 and TRBJ2-7, the full variable domain is GAGVSQSPSNKVTEKGKDVELRCDPISGHTALYWYRQSLGQGLEFLIYFQGNSAPDKSGLPSDRFSAERTGGSVSTLTIQRTQQEDSAVYLCASSLTAQSRREQYFGPGTRLTVT.

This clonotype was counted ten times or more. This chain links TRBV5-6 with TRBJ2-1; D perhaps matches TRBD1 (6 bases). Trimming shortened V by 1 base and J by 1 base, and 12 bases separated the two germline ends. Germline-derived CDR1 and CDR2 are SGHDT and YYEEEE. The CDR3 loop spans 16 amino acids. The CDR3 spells CASSLLGAASYNEQFF. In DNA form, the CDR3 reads TGTGCCAGCAGCTTGCTGGGGGCCGCGTCCTACAATGAGCAGTTCTTC.